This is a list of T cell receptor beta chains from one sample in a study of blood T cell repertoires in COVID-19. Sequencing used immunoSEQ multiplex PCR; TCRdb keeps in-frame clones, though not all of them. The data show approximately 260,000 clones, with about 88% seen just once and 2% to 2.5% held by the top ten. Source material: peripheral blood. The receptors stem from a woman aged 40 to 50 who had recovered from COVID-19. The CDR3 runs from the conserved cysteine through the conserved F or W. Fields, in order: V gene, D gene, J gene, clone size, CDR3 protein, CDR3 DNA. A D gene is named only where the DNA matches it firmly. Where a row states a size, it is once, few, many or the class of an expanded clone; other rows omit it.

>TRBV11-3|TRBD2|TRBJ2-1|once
CASSLDLASGSRGEQFF
TGTGCCAGCAGCTTAGATCTAGCCAGCGGGAGTAGGGGTGAGCAGTTCTTC
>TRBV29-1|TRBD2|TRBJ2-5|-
CSGRKGLSQETQYF
TGCAGCGGAAGAAAGGGACTATCCCAAGAGACCCAGTACTTC
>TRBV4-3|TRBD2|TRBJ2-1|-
CASSHGGGNEQFF
TGCGCCAGCAGCCATGGGGGGGGCAATGAGCAGTTCTTC
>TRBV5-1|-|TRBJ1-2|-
CASRSLQRGGVEGYTF
TGCGCCAGCAGATCCCTACAGAGGGGAGGGGTAGAGGGCTACACCTTC
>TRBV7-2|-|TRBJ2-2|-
CASSLRTGGLANTGELFF
TGTGCCAGCAGCTTACGTACTGGGGGACTCGCGAACACCGGGGAGCTGTTTTTT
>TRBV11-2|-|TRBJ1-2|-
CASSLAGSYGYTF
TGTGCCAGCAGCTTAGCCGGGAGCTATGGCTACACCTTC
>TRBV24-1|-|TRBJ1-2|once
CATSPAGEGRPYGYTF
TGTGCCACCAGCCCTGCGGGGGAGGGGCGTCCCTATGGCTACACCTTC
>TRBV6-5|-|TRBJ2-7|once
CASSLQVAVYEQYF
TGTGCCAGCAGTCTACAGGTCGCGGTCTACGAGCAGTACTTC
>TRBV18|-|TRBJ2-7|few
CASSPRDTGEQYF
TGTGCCAGCTCACCTAGGGACACGGGAGAGCAGTACTTC
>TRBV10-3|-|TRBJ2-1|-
CAISESGNEQFF
TGTGCCATCAGTGAGTCCGGGAATGAGCAGTTCTTC
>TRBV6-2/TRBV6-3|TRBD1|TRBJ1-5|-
CASSYGTGSPPQHF
TGTGCCAGCAGTTACGGGACAGGGTCCCCGCCCCAGCATTTT
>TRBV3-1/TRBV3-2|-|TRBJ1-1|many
CASSHRDKAFF
TGTGCCAGCAGCCATCGGGACAAAGCTTTCTTT
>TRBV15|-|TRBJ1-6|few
CATSRDGLRGSPLHF
TGTGCCACCAGCAGAGATGGCCTTCGGGGTTCACCCCTCCACTTT
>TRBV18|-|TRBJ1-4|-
CASSPGQNEKLFF
TGTGCCAGCTCACCCGGACAGAATGAAAAACTGTTTTTT
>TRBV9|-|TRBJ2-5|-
CASSVEALPPGWGTQYF
TGTGCCAGCAGCGTAGAGGCCCTGCCCCCGGGATGGGGGACCCAGTACTTC
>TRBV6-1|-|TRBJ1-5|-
CASSAPGGNQPQHF
TGTGCCAGCAGTGCCCCCGGGGGGAATCAGCCCCAGCATTTT
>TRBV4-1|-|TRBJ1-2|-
CASSQEAIFQLYNYGYTF
TGCGCCAGCAGCCAAGAAGCGATATTCCAGCTTTATAACTATGGCTACACCTTC
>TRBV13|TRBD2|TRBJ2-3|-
CASSLRRGGRDTQYF
TGTGCCAGCAGCTTACGCCGGGGGGGTAGAGATACGCAGTATTTT
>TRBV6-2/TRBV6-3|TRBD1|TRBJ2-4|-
CASSWPGQGAKNIQYF
TGTGCCAGCAGTTGGCCCGGACAGGGGGCCAAAAACATTCAGTACTTC
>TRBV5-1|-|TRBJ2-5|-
CASSLATRGIGETQYF
TGCGCCAGCAGCTTGGCCACCCGGGGAATAGGAGAGACCCAGTACTTC
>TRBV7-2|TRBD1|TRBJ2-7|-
CASSLDASGQTSSYEQYF
TGTGCCAGCAGCTTAGACGCCTCGGGACAGACCTCCTCCTACGAGCAGTACTTC
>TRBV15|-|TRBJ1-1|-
CATSSRQVNTEAFF
TGTGCCACCAGCAGTCGACAGGTGAACACTGAAGCTTTCTTT
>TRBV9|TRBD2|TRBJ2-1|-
CASSEGRGRGNEQFF
TGTGCCAGCAGCGAGGGGCGCGGGAGGGGCAATGAGCAGTTCTTC
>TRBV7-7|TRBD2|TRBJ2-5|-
CASSLDSGSRETQYF
TGTGCTAGCAGCTTAGATAGCGGGAGTAGGGAGACCCAGTACTTC
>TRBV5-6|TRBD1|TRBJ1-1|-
CASSLLQGGEAFF
TGTGCCAGCAGCTTGTTGCAGGGGGGTGAAGCTTTCTTT
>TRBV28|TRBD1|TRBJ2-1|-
CASRNRGVNEQFF
TGTGCCAGCAGAAACAGGGGAGTCAATGAGCAGTTCTTC
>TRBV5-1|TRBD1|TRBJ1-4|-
CASSFGSGGEKLFF
TGCGCCAGCAGCTTCGGCTCAGGGGGCGAAAAACTGTTTTTT
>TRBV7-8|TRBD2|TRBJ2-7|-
CASSLEGGGRAHEQYF
TGTGCCAGCAGCTTAGAGGGCGGCGGGAGGGCCCACGAGCAGTACTTC
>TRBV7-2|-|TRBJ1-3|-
CASSFQRLSGNTIYF
TGTGCCAGCAGCTTCCAGCGGCTCTCTGGAAACACCATATATTTT
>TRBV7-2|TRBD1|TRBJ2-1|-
CASSGLQGNEQFF
TGTGCCAGCAGCGGTCTACAGGGGAATGAGCAGTTCTTC
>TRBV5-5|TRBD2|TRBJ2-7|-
CASSRAGGSYEQYF
TGTGCCAGCAGTCGGGCGGGAGGGTCCTACGAGCAGTACTTC
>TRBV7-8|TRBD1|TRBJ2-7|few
CASSPTDRGVAYEQYF
TGTGCCAGCAGCCCGACCGACAGGGGGGTTGCGTACGAGCAGTACTTC
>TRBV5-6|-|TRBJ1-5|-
CASSLGLSKGDQPQHF
TGTGCCAGCAGCTTGGGTCTCTCCAAAGGGGATCAGCCCCAGCATTTT
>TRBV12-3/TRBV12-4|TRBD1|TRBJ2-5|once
CASSATGEETQYF
TGTGCCAGCAGTGCGACAGGGGAAGAGACCCAGTACTTC
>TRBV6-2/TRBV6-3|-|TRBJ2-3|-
CASSYLAYTQYF
TGTGCCAGCAGTTACTTGGCATATACGCAGTATTTT
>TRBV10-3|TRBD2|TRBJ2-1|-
CAISESAGSYNEQFF
TGTGCCATCAGTGAATCAGCGGGGTCCTACAATGAGCAGTTCTTC
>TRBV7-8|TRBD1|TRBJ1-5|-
CASSLGGVGQGRFGNQPQHF
TGTGCCAGCAGCTTAGGAGGTGTGGGACAGGGGCGCTTCGGCAATCAGCCCCAGCATTTT
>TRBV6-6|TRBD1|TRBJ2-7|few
CASSFLDRASYEQYF
TGTGCCAGCAGTTTCCTCGACAGGGCTTCCTACGAGCAGTACTTC
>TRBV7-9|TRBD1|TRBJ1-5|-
CASSPTGVGQPQHF
TGTGCCAGCAGCCCCACAGGGGTAGGTCAGCCCCAGCATTTT
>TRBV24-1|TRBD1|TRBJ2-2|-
CATSDFTSPVGPGTGDSGELFF
TGTGCCACCAGTGATTTCACCTCCCCAGTGGGCCCGGGGACAGGGGACTCCGGGGAGCTGTTTTTT
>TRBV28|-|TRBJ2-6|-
CASSLPGSRANVLTF
TGTGCCAGCAGTTTACCAGGGTCTAGGGCCAACGTCCTGACTTTC
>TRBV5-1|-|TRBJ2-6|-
CASSSSSISSGANVLTF
TGCGCCAGCAGCTCCTCCTCGATTAGCTCTGGGGCCAACGTCCTGACTTTC
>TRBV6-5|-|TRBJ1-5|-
CASSPRQFSNQPQHF
TGTGCCAGCAGCCCCCGACAGTTTAGCAATCAGCCCCAGCATTTT
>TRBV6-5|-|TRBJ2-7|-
CASSPSSRGYEQYF
TGTGCCAGCAGCCCGTCGTCCAGGGGCTACGAGCAGTACTTC
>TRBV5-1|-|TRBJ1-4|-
CASSLTGSGNNEKLFF
TGCGCCAGCAGCTTGACTGGTTCGGGTAATAATGAAAAACTGTTTTTT
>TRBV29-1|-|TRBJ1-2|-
CSVVDSLYTF
TGCAGCGTTGTTGACAGTCTCTACACCTTC
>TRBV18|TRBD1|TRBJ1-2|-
CASSPFITGGGSSGYTF
TGTGCCAGCTCACCATTCATTACAGGGGGCGGATCGAGTGGCTACACCTTC
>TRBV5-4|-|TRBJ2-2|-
CASSLDLGGPGELFF
TGTGCCAGCAGCTTGGACCTTGGGGGCCCCGGGGAGCTGTTTTTT
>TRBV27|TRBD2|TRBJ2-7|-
CASSPPGLAGAYEQYF
TGTGCCAGCAGTCCGCCCGGACTAGCGGGAGCCTACGAGCAGTACTTC
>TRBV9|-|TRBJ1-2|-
CASRPGNLNYGYTF
TGTGCCAGCAGGCCAGGGAACTTAAACTATGGCTACACCTTC
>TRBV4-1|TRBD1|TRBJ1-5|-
CASSQVGDRGLSNQPQHF
TGCGCCAGCAGCCAAGTAGGGGACAGGGGACTTAGCAATCAGCCCCAGCATTTT
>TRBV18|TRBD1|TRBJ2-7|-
CASSHPGQGDYEQYF
TGTGCCAGCTCACATCCGGGACAGGGTGACTACGAGCAGTACTTC
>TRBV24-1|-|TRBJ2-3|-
CATSDLQEGPYTDTQYF
TGTGCCACCAGTGATTTGCAGGAGGGGCCCTACACAGATACGCAGTATTTT
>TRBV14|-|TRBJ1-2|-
CASSPGTSSYGYTF
TGTGCCAGCAGCCCCGGGACATCGAGCTATGGCTACACCTTC